The subject of this entry is one T cell receptor (beta chain). Because the CDR3's place on the DNA is in doubt, the DNA is left out and the CDR3 is given as listed by TCRdb. Profiled with immunoSEQ multiplex PCR; TCRdb holds only in-frame clones, not every one. The sample has 150,000 or so clones, 92% seen once. The entry originates in a study of T cell responses to AZD1222 COVID-19 vaccine. The CDR3 has 18 residues if both end residues are counted. The chain couples TRBV21-1 to TRBJ2-6; TRBD1, the table's D call, was not compared with the DNA. TRBV21-1 has pseudogene status. The sequenced sample was peripheral blood, obtained on day 0 of AZD1222 vaccination. The TCR originated in an adult in good health. The CDR3 spells CASSKVARGSSGANVLTF.